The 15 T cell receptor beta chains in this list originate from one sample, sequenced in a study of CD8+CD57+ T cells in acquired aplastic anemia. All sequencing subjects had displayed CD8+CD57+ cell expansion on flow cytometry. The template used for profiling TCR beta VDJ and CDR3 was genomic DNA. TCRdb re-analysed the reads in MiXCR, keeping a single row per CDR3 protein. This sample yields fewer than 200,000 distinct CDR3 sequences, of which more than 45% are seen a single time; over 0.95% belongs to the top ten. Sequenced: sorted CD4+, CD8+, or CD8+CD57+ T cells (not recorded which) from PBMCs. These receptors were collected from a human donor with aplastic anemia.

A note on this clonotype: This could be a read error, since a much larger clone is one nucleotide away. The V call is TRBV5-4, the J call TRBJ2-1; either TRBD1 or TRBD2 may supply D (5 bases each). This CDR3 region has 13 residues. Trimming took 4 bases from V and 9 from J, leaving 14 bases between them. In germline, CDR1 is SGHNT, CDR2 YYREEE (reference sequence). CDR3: CASSLNGGSEQFF. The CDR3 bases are TGTGCCAGCAGCCTGAATGGGGGAAGTGAGCAGTTCTTC.

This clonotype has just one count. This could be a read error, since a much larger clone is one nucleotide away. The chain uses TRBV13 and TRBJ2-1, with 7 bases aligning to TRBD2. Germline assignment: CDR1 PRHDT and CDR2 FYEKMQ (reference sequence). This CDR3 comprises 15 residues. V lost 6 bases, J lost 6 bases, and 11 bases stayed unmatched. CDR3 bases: TGTGCCAGCAGTCGCGGGGGTCCTGGCTGCAATGAGCAGTTCTTC. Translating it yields CASSRGGPGCNEQFF. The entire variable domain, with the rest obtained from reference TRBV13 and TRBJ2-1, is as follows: AAGVIQSPRHLIKEKRETATLKCYPIPRHDTVYWYQQGPGQDPQFLISFYEKMQSDKGSIPDRFSAQQFSDYHSELNMSSLELGDSALYFCASSRGGPGCNEQFFGPGTRLTVL.

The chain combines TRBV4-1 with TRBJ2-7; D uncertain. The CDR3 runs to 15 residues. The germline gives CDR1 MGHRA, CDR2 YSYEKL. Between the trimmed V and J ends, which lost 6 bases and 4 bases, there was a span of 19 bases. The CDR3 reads CASRKDRDRVYEQYF. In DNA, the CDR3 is TGCGCCAGCAGAAAGGACCGCGACCGTGTTTACGAGCAGTACTTC.

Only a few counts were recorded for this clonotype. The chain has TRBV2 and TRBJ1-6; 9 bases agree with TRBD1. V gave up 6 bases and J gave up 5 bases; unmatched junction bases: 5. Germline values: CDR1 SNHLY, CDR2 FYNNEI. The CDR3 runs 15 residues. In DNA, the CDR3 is TGTGCCAGCAGCGAGACAGGGGGTCATAATTCACCCCTCCACTTT. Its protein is CASSETGGHNSPLHF.

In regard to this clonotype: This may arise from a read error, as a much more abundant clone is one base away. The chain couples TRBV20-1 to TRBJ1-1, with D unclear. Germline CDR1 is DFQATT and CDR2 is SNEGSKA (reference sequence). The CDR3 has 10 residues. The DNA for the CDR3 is TGCAGTGCAAAGAACACTGAAGCTCTCTTT. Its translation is CSAKNTEALF.

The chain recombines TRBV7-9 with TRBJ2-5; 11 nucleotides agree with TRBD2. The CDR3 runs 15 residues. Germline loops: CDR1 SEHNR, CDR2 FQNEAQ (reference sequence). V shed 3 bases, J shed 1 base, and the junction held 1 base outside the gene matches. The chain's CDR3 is CASSLTSGVQETQYF. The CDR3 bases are TGTGCCAGCAGCTTGACTAGCGGGGTCCAAGAGACCCAGTACTTC.

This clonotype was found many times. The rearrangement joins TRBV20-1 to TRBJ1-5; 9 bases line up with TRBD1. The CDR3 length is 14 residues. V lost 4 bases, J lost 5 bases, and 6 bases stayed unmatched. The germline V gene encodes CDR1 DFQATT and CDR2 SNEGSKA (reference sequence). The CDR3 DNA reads TGCAGTGCTAAAGCTGGACAGGGGCATCAGCCCCAGCATTTT. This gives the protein CSAKAGQGHQPQHF.

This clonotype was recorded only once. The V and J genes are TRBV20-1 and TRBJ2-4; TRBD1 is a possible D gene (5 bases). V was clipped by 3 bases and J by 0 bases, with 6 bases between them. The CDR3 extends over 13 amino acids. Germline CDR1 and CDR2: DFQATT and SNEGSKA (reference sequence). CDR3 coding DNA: TGCAGTGCTAGCCAGGGAGCCAAAAACATTCAGTACTTC. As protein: CSASQGAKNIQYF.

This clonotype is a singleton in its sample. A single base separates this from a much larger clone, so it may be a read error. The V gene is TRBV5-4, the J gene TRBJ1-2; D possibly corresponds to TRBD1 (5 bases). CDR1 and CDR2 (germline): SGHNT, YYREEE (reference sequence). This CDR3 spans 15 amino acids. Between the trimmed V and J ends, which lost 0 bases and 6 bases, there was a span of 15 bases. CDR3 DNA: TGTGCCAGCAGCTTGGAGTGGGCAGGGAGGGATGGCTACACCTTC. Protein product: CASSLEWAGRDGYTF. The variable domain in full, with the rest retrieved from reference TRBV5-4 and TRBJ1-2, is ETGVTQSPTHLIKTRGQQVTLRCSSQSGHNTVSWYQQALGQGPQFIFQYYREEENGRGNFPPRFSGLQFPNYSSELNVNALELDDSALYLCASSLEWAGRDGYTFGSGTRLTVV.

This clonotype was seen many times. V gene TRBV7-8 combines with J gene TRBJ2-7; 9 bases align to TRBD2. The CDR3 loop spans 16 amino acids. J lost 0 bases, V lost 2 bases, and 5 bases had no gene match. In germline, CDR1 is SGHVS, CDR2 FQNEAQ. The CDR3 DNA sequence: TGTGCCAGCAGCTTATCCCAGCGGGGGGTCTCCTACGAGCAGTACTTC. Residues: CASSLSQRGVSYEQYF.

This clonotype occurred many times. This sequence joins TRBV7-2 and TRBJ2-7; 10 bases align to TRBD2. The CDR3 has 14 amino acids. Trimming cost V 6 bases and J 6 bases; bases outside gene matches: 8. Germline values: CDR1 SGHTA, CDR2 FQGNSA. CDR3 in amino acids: CASRMSGGAVEQYF. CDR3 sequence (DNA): TGTGCCAGCAGGATGAGCGGGGGGGCAGTCGAGCAGTACTTC.

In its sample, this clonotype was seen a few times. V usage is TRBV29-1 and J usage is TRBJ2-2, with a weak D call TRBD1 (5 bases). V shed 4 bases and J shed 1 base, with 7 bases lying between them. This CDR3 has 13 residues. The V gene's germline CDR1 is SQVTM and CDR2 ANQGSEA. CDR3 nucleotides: TGCAGCGTTGGACAGATGAACACCGGGGAGCTGTTTTTT. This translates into CSVGQMNTGELFF.

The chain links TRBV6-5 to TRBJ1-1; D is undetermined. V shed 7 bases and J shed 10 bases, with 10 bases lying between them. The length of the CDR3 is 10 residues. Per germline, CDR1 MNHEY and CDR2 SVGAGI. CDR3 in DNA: TGTGCCAGCATGGGGATGGGAGCTTTCTTT. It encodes CASMGMGAFF.

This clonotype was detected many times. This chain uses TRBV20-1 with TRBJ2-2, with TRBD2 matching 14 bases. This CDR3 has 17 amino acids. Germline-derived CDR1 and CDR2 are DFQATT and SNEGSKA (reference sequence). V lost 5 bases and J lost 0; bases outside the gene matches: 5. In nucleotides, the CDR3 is TGCAGTGCTCTGGGACTAGCGGGGGTATCGAACACCGGGGAGCTGTTTTTT. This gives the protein CSALGLAGVSNTGELFF.

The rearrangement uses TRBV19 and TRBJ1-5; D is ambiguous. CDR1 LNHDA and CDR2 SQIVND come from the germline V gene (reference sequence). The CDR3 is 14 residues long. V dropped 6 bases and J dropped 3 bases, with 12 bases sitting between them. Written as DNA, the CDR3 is TGTGCCAGTAGCCGAGCAGGTTCCAATCAGCCCCAGCATTTT. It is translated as CASSRAGSNQPQHF.